A selection of T cell receptor beta chains follows, all from one sample in a study of cytomegalovirus exposure and HLA in healthy donors. TCRdb keeps only in-frame clones here, not all; method: immunoSEQ multiplex PCR. The sample lists 150,000 or so clones, around 74% occurring once. Input material: PBMCs. These receptors came from a man in his late teens or twenties in good health and CMV-seropositive. The CDR3 runs from the conserved cysteine through the conserved F or W. The D gene is left open where the match is weak. Clone size is stated in some rows and not others, as once, few, many or a class when expanded.

TRBJ1-4	NA	NA	TRBV10-1	TGCGCCAGCAGTGACCCCCTGGAGGGTAATGAAAAACTGTTTTTT	CASSDPLEGNEKLFF
TRBJ2-7	NA	TRBD2	TRBV7-8	TGTGCCAGCAGCATATTAAGCGGGAGTAACGAGCAGTACTTC	CASSILSGSNEQYF
TRBJ1-5	few	NA	TRBV28	TGTGCCAGCAGTTTTGTACAGCCGAATCAGCCCCAGCATTTT	CASSFVQPNQPQHF
TRBJ2-4	NA	NA	TRBV7-8	TGTGCCAGCAGCCCGAAACAGAGAGTCACAAACATTCAGTACTTC	CASSPKQRVTNIQYF
TRBJ1-1	NA	NA	TRBV14	TGTGCCAGCAGCCAAGTATTCACGGGACATAAGGTTTTT	CASSQVFTGHKVF
TRBJ1-5	NA	NA	TRBV18	TGTGCCAGCTCACCTGGGGCCGGGTTTGAAGGCAATCAGCCCCAGCATTTT	CASSPGAGFEGNQPQHF
TRBJ2-1	NA	TRBD2	TRBV28	TGTGCCAGCCGGGGGGGACTAGCGAGTAATGAGCAGTTCTTC	CASRGGLASNEQFF
TRBJ2-7	NA	TRBD1	TRBV18	TGTGCCAGTTTAAATTGGACAGGGGAGAGGTCGCAGTACTTC	CASLNWTGERSQYF
TRBJ2-1	NA	TRBD2	TRBV2	TGTGCCAGCAGTGGGAATTGGGCTAGCGGGGGGGCCGCGGATGAGCAGTTCTTC	CASSGNWASGGAADEQFF
TRBJ2-1	NA	NA	TRBV11-2	TGTGCCAGCAGCGGAACAGGAAACAATGAGCAGTTCTTC	CASSGTGNNEQFF
TRBJ2-5	NA	TRBD1	TRBV11-2	TGTGCCAGCAGCCCCGGGACAGGGGGGGGAGAGACCCAGTACTTC	CASSPGTGGGETQYF
TRBJ2-7	NA	TRBD2	TRBV6-1	TGTGCCAGCAGTGAAGAGGTAGCGGGAGGGGCCTACGAGCAGTACTTC	CASSEEVAGGAYEQYF
TRBJ1-2	NA	NA	TRBV19	TGTGCCAGTAGAGACGGTGGCGGCACTAACTATGGCTACACCTTC	CASRDGGGTNYGYTF
TRBJ2-1	once	NA	TRBV2	TGTGCCAGCAGCGTCCTTGGGGCCCCTTACAATGAGCAGTTCTTC	CASSVLGAPYNEQFF
TRBJ1-1	NA	TRBD1	TRBV5-6	TGTGCCAGCAGCTTTCGGGACAGGGTTGAAGCTTTCTTT	CASSFRDRVEAFF
TRBJ2-7	NA	NA	TRBV7-2	TGTGCCAGCAGCTTAGGCGGAGGCTACGAGCAGTACTTC	CASSLGGGYEQYF
TRBJ2-7	NA	TRBD2	TRBV7-2	TGTGCCAGCAGCTCCCAAAGCCTAGCGGGGGGGCAATCCTACGAGCAGTACTTC	CASSSQSLAGGQSYEQYF
TRBJ2-7	NA	TRBD1	TRBV5-1	TGCGCCAGCAGCTTGGGACAGGGGGTAAGGTACTACGAGCAGTACTTC	CASSLGQGVRYYEQYF
TRBJ2-1	few	TRBD1	TRBV7-2	TGTGCCAGCAGCTCCCCTAACAGGGGCAATGAGCAGTTCTTC	CASSSPNRGNEQFF
TRBJ2-7	NA	NA	TRBV28	TGTGCCAGCAGTACTGGACTGTCCTACGAGCAGTACTTC	CASSTGLSYEQYF
TRBJ1-1	NA	TRBD1	TRBV28	TGTGCCAGCAGTTTATGGGGGACAGGGTTTGCTGAAGCTTTCTTT	CASSLWGTGFAEAFF
TRBJ2-1	NA	NA	TRBV29-1	TGCAGCCATAACAGCGGGTTATACAATGAGCAGTTCTTC	CSHNSGLYNEQFF
TRBJ1-5	once	NA	TRBV19	TGTGCCACCCTCTCAGGGGACCAGAATCAGCCCCAGCATTTT	CATLSGDQNQPQHF
TRBJ1-5	NA	TRBD1	TRBV5-8	TGTGCCAGCAGCTCGGAGGCAGGGGGATATAGCAATCAGCCCCAGCATTTT	CASSSEAGGYSNQPQHF
TRBJ2-7	NA	NA	TRBV29-1	TGCAGCGTTGGCCGGGGAGATACCTACGAGCAGTACTTC	CSVGRGDTYEQYF
TRBJ1-4	few	TRBD1	TRBV5-4	TGTGCCAGCAGCTCGGGACAGGGGGCAACTAATGAAAAACTGTTTTTT	CASSSGQGATNEKLFF
TRBJ1-3	NA	NA	TRBV19	TGTGCCAGTAGTGCAGGGCGATCTGGAAACACCATATATTTT	CASSAGRSGNTIYF
TRBJ1-1	NA	NA	TRBV2	TGTGCCAGCAGTGAATGGGCGGGATTGGGGGAGAACACTGAAGCTTTCTTT	CASSEWAGLGENTEAFF
TRBJ2-7	NA	TRBD2	TRBV30	TGTGCGCAGGGACTAGCGGGAACCTACGAGCAGTACTTC	CAQGLAGTYEQYF
TRBJ2-1	NA	TRBD1	TRBV5-1	TGCGCCAGCACTTGGACAGGGGGGGCGAATGAGCAGTTCTTC	CASTWTGGANEQFF
TRBJ1-2	NA	NA	TRBV7-2	TGTGCCAGCAGCATAGGGGACATTAACTATGGCTACACCTTC	CASSIGDINYGYTF
TRBJ2-3	NA	TRBD2	TRBV2	TGTGCCAGCAGGTTAGCGGGGTCTGATACGCAGTATTTT	CASRLAGSDTQYF
TRBJ1-6	NA	TRBD1	TRBV19	TGTGCCAGTAGTCCTAGACAGGGTCGGGATTCACCCCTCCACTTT	CASSPRQGRDSPLHF
TRBJ1-2	few	NA	TRBV5-1	TGCGCCAGCAGTACTAACTATGGCTACACCTTC	CASSTNYGYTF
TRBJ2-3	NA	TRBD1	TRBV28	TGTGCCAGCAGTCGGACAGGAGGCACAGATACGCAGTATTTT	CASSRTGGTDTQYF
TRBJ2-3	NA	NA	TRBV2	TGTGCCAGCAGTGACAGAGACAGGATAGAGGATACGCAGTATTTT	CASSDRDRIEDTQYF
TRBJ1-1	NA	NA	TRBV29-1	TGCAGCGTTGCCCCCCAGATGAACACTGAAGCTTTCTTT	CSVAPQMNTEAFF
TRBJ2-5	NA	NA	TRBV28	TGTGCCAGCAGTTTCCCGGGCCCCGAGGGACAAGAGACCCAGTACTTC	CASSFPGPEGQETQYF
TRBJ1-5	NA	NA	TRBV27	TGTGCCAGCAGTTCATACCGGGATAGCAATCAGCCCCAGCATTTT	CASSSYRDSNQPQHF
TRBJ1-1	once	NA	TRBV18	TGTGCCAGCTCAACAGCTTTCAACACTGAAGCTTTCTTT	CASSTAFNTEAFF